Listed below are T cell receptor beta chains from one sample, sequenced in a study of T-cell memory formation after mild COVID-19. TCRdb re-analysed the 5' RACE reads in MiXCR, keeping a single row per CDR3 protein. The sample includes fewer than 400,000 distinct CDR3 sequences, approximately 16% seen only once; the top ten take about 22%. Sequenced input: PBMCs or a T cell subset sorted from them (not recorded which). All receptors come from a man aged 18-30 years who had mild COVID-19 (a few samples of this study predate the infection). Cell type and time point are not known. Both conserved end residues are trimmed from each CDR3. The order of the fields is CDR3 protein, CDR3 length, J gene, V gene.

CDR3aa: ASSLIEGGAYEQY; len: 13; j_gene: TRBJ2-7; v_gene: TRBV5-1
CDR3aa: SAPREGTDTQY; len: 11; j_gene: TRBJ2-3; v_gene: TRBV20-1
CDR3aa: ASSQGSTGSGANVLT; len: 15; j_gene: TRBJ2-6; v_gene: TRBV4-1
CDR3aa: SVRPGAGGEKLF; len: 12; j_gene: TRBJ1-4; v_gene: TRBV20-1
CDR3aa: SATGQGAGTQY; len: 11; j_gene: TRBJ2-5; v_gene: TRBV20-1
CDR3aa: ASSFFGRGDSPLH; len: 13; j_gene: TRBJ1-6; v_gene: TRBV5-5
CDR3aa: ASSRAGASYNEQF; len: 13; j_gene: TRBJ2-1; v_gene: TRBV3-1
CDR3aa: ASSAAYGYT; len: 9; j_gene: TRBJ1-2; v_gene: TRBV7-9
CDR3aa: SAGGGGATDTQY; len: 12; j_gene: TRBJ2-3; v_gene: TRBV20-1
CDR3aa: ASSRQFGTGGSGANVLT; len: 17; j_gene: TRBJ2-6; v_gene: TRBV6-5
CDR3aa: ASSYSAGNEKLF; len: 12; j_gene: TRBJ1-4; v_gene: TRBV6-5
CDR3aa: ASSPGQGYNSPLH; len: 13; j_gene: TRBJ1-6; v_gene: TRBV6-5
CDR3aa: ASSQEALNEKLF; len: 12; j_gene: TRBJ1-4; v_gene: TRBV4-2
CDR3aa: SAIGDNTEAF; len: 10; j_gene: TRBJ1-1; v_gene: TRBV20-1
CDR3aa: ASSLSGNSNQPQH; len: 13; j_gene: TRBJ1-5; v_gene: TRBV28
CDR3aa: SARGGAGSSMNTEAF; len: 15; j_gene: TRBJ1-1; v_gene: TRBV20-1
CDR3aa: ASSQVGSEGYT; len: 11; j_gene: TRBJ1-2; v_gene: TRBV3-1
CDR3aa: ASSLQTSTYGYT; len: 12; j_gene: TRBJ1-2; v_gene: TRBV5-1
CDR3aa: ASGQLAGSYNEQF; len: 13; j_gene: TRBJ2-1; v_gene: TRBV5-1
CDR3aa: ASTLLDSRRGQPQH; len: 14; j_gene: TRBJ1-5; v_gene: TRBV12-3/TRBV12-4
CDR3aa: ASSQDPVLAHQPQH; len: 14; j_gene: TRBJ1-5; v_gene: TRBV4-3
CDR3aa: AIRDTNTDTQY; len: 11; j_gene: TRBJ2-3; v_gene: TRBV10-3
CDR3aa: ASRGDVRDTQY; len: 11; j_gene: TRBJ2-3; v_gene: TRBV6-5
CDR3aa: ASSQAGTGGGFNYGYT; len: 16; j_gene: TRBJ1-2; v_gene: TRBV4-2
CDR3aa: ASSLLLGGTDTQY; len: 13; j_gene: TRBJ2-3; v_gene: TRBV4-3
CDR3aa: ASRPSEDTDTQY; len: 12; j_gene: TRBJ2-3; v_gene: TRBV5-1
CDR3aa: ASSTAGGTNTGELF; len: 14; j_gene: TRBJ2-2; v_gene: TRBV6-5
CDR3aa: ASSQDQGPMFETQY; len: 14; j_gene: TRBJ2-5; v_gene: TRBV4-2
CDR3aa: ASSERTGRYNQPQH; len: 14; j_gene: TRBJ1-5; v_gene: TRBV7-8
CDR3aa: ASSPDPEHMLETQY; len: 14; j_gene: TRBJ2-5; v_gene: TRBV7-8
CDR3aa: SVASGIWGYT; len: 10; j_gene: TRBJ1-2; v_gene: TRBV29-1
CDR3aa: ASSRGYEQY; len: 9; j_gene: TRBJ2-7; v_gene: TRBV12-3/TRBV12-4
CDR3aa: SARDPGTAFLQETQY; len: 15; j_gene: TRBJ2-5; v_gene: TRBV20-1
CDR3aa: SARPGQGAGETQY; len: 13; j_gene: TRBJ2-5; v_gene: TRBV20-1
CDR3aa: ASSVLSYSTGELF; len: 13; j_gene: TRBJ2-2; v_gene: TRBV6-2/TRBV6-3
CDR3aa: ASSVAAWQGATGELF; len: 15; j_gene: TRBJ2-2; v_gene: TRBV9
CDR3aa: ASQSGTRSNEQF; len: 12; j_gene: TRBJ2-1; v_gene: TRBV12-3/TRBV12-4
CDR3aa: ASSSRGQGPGGYT; len: 13; j_gene: TRBJ1-2; v_gene: TRBV7-2
CDR3aa: ASIDRPTSTDTQY; len: 13; j_gene: TRBJ2-3; v_gene: TRBV6-2/TRBV6-3
CDR3aa: ASSQDQDRAGGYT; len: 13; j_gene: TRBJ1-2; v_gene: TRBV4-3
CDR3aa: ATSWNPSPQETQY; len: 13; j_gene: TRBJ2-5; v_gene: TRBV15
CDR3aa: ASRGGGSWQPQH; len: 12; j_gene: TRBJ1-5; v_gene: TRBV6-1
CDR3aa: SATGTSGGYEQY; len: 12; j_gene: TRBJ2-7; v_gene: TRBV20-1
CDR3aa: ASSAGMNTGELF; len: 12; j_gene: TRBJ2-2; v_gene: TRBV19
CDR3aa: AWRDSLSNQPQH; len: 12; j_gene: TRBJ1-5; v_gene: TRBV30
CDR3aa: ASSLFGGTETQY; len: 12; j_gene: TRBJ2-5; v_gene: TRBV5-1
CDR3aa: ASSGGFSGELF; len: 11; j_gene: TRBJ2-2; v_gene: TRBV7-9